The 19 T cell receptor beta chains listed next were all sequenced from one sample in a study of T cells in Graves' hyperthyroidism and ophthalmopathy. TCR beta CDR3 regions were amplified from RNA transcripts. The HTBI primer set drove a first-round RT-PCR of the TCR CDR3. TCRdb re-derived calls from the multiplex PCR reads in MiXCR, one entry per CDR3 protein. The sample records more than 500,000 distinct CDR3 sequences, around 46% being singletons. The sample comprised peripheral blood or thyroid tissue (not recorded which). These receptors all come from an adult woman with Graves' disease, either hyperthyroidism or ophthalmopathy (not recorded which).

This clonotype was picked up many times. The chain is built from TRBV30 and TRBJ1-1; possible D gene TRBD1, 5 bases. Germline V gene sequence: CDR1 GTSNPN, CDR2 SVGIG (reference sequence). Trimming stripped 5 bases from V and 4 bases from J, with 8 bases between. The CDR3 is 11 residues long. The CDR3 DNA is TGTGCCTGGTTGGGGGTCACTGAAGCTTTCTTT. Amino acids: CAWLGVTEAFF.

This clonotype showed up just a few times. A read error is possible here, since a much larger clone lies one base away. The V gene is TRBV7-2, the J gene TRBJ1-1; 7 bases fit TRBD1. V lost 4 bases to trimming and J lost 4 bases; unmatched junction nucleotides: 9. In germline, CDR1 is SGHTA, CDR2 FQGNSA. This CDR3 has 15 residues. In nucleotides, the CDR3 is TGTGCCAGCAGCTCACTATCAGGGGGGACCACTGAAGCTTTCTTT. Encoded protein: CASSSLSGGTTEAFF.

DNA of the CDR3: TGTGCCGGCTCTGTGGGGCGAACCGGGGAGCTGTTTTTT. It translates to CAGSVGRTGELFF. This chain connects TRBV6-6 to TRBJ2-2, with D perhaps TRBD1 (5 bases). The V and J ends lost 11 bases and 5 bases respectively, with 15 bases between them. This CDR3 region has 13 residues. Germline V lookup: CDR1 MNHNY, CDR2 SVGAGI (reference sequence).

The sample holds a few counts of this clonotype. The chain is built from TRBV10-3 and TRBJ1-2; possibly TRBD1 for D (6 bases). Trimming shortened V by 0 bases and J by 7 bases, and 12 bases separated the two germline ends. From germline, CDR1 is ENHRY and CDR2 SYGVKD. CDR3 length equals 14 residues. The DNA of the CDR3 is TGTGCCATCAGTGAGTCGGGCAGGGGTGGTGGCTACACCTTC. The encoded protein is CAISESGRGGGYTF.

Note on this clonotype: A read error is likely, as this CDR3 ends without the conserved phenylalanine or tryptophan. The chain recombines TRBV25-1 with TRBJ1-2; tentatively, D is TRBD1 (5 bases). Trimming cost V 6 bases and J 5 bases, with 19 bases left between them. The CDR3 is made up of 15 amino acids. CDR1 is MGHDK, CDR2 SYGVNS, per germline. CDR3 DNA: TGTGCCAGCAGCCAAGATTCGTGGGGCTGGTATGGCTACACCCTC. It specifies CASSQDSWGWYGYTL.

This clonotype was seen repeatedly, ten times or more. This chain connects TRBV7-2 to TRBJ2-7; 7 bases match TRBD1. Per the germline V gene, CDR1 is SGHTA and CDR2 is FQGNSA. J lost 0 bases, V lost 3 bases, and 11 bases had no gene match. The CDR3 is 17 residues long. In DNA, the CDR3 is TGTGCCAGCAGCTTCCGAATCCGAAGGACAGGCTCCTACGAGCAGTACTTC. Translating it yields CASSFRIRRTGSYEQYF. Combining the CDR3 with reference TRBV7-2 and TRBJ2-7 gives the whole variable domain GAGVSQSPSNKVTEKGKDVELRCDPISGHTALYWYRQSLGQGLEFLIYFQGNSAPDKSGLPSDRFSAERTGGSVSTLTIQRTQQEDSAVYLCASSFRIRRTGSYEQYFGPGTRLTVT.

The chain combines TRBV25-1 with TRBJ1-2; a possible D gene is TRBD1 (6 bases). The CDR3 has 18 residues. Trimming stripped 4 bases from V and 6 bases from J, with 27 bases between. CDR1 and CDR2 from the germline V gene are MGHDK and SYGVNS. CDR3: CASSAYTRDTSGDDGYTF. CDR3 coding DNA: TGTGCCAGCAGTGCTTATACCCGGGACACTTCCGGGGACGATGGCTACACCTTC.

In this sample, this clonotype turned up many times. The genes are TRBV12-3 or TRBV12-4 and TRBJ2-2; D may be TRBD1 (6 bases). The CDR3 length is 16 residues. V gave up 5 bases and J gave up 7 bases, with 20 bases separating them. The CDR3 protein is CASSRPGTQKDGELFF. CDR3 in DNA: TGTGCCAGCAGTCGCCCCGGGACACAGAAGGACGGGGAGCTGTTTTTT.

In its sample, this clonotype was seen many times. V is TRBV7-2 and J is TRBJ1-1, with unresolved D. Germline V gives CDR1 SGHTA, CDR2 FQGNSA. The CDR3 consists of 14 residues. V gave up 3 bases and J gave up 3 bases, with 11 bases separating them. As DNA, the CDR3 is TGTGCCAGCAGCTTTATGCGCTTAGACACTGAAGCTTTCTTT. Its translation: CASSFMRLDTEAFF.

The gene calls are TRBV15 and TRBJ1-3; D uncertain. The germline V gene has CDR1 LNHNV and CDR2 YYDKDF (reference sequence). V lost 0 bases and J lost 4, with 7 bases in between. CDR3 size: 14 residues. The CDR3 DNA reads TGTGCCACCAGCAGAGAAGCGGCAGGAAACACCATATATTTT. Translating it yields CATSREAAGNTIYF.

Many counts were recorded for this clonotype. The chain carries TRBV7-3 and TRBJ1-5; weak D call: TRBD1 (6 bases). The CDR3 has 15 residues. Between the trimmed V and J ends, which lost 5 bases and 0 bases, there was a span of 11 bases. Germline V CDR1 and CDR2: SGHTA, FQGTGA. CDR3 sequence: CASSPGQNSNQPQHF. The DNA for the CDR3 is TGTGCCAGCAGCCCGGGACAAAATAGCAATCAGCCCCAGCATTTT.

This clonotype was seen more than once but under ten times. V and J are TRBV7-9 and TRBJ1-2; 10 bases line up with TRBD1. The trim removed 0 bases at V and 7 bases at J, leaving 8 bases unmatched. The germline CDR1 and CDR2 sequences are SEHNR and FQNEAQ (reference sequence). This CDR3 spans 16 amino acids. CDR3 DNA: TGTGCCAGCAGCTTAGCGGCCGGACAGGGGGAGGGTGGCTACACCTTC. This codes for CASSLAAGQGEGGYTF.

Comment on this clonotype: The germline gene is not matched at one end of the junction; a read error may be the cause. The chain carries TRBV20-1 and TRBJ2-6; D not resolved. Looked up from germline, CDR1 is DFQATT and CDR2 is SNEGSKA (reference sequence). The CDR3 contains 8 residues. This CDR3 is CSARDKGF. CDR3 bases: TGCAGTGCTAGAGACAAGGGTTTC.

The rearrangement uses TRBV20-1 and TRBJ1-1, with D possibly matching TRBD1 (6 bases). The CDR3 extends over 14 amino acids. Germline V gene lookup returns CDR1 DFQATT and CDR2 SNEGSKA (reference sequence). Trimming took off 6 bases at V and 4 bases at J, with 18 bases between the two ends. The CDR3 region is CSARTPGEGTEAFF. The CDR3 coding sequence is TGCAGTGCCAGAACTCCAGGGGAGGGCACTGAAGCTTTCTTT.

At least ten counts were recorded for this clonotype. This sequence joins TRBV5-1 and TRBJ1-2; D is uncertain. The V gene lost 4 bases and the J gene lost 6 bases, with 16 bases spanning the gap. The CDR3 contains 14 residues. The germline V gene has CDR1 SGHRS and CDR2 YFSETQ. Here the CDR3 reads CASSPDSTTDGYTF. The CDR3, as DNA: TGCGCCAGCAGCCCGGACTCTACCACGGATGGCTACACCTTC.

The chain carries TRBV6-1 and TRBJ2-7, with D tentatively TRBD1 (5 bases). The CDR3 has 12 residues. The germline V gene encodes CDR1 MNHNS and CDR2 SASEGT. Between the trimmed V and J ends, which lost 11 bases and 4 bases, there was a span of 15 bases. The CDR3 DNA reads TGTGCCGCACGTAATGGGGCTTACGAGCAGTACTTC. It codes for CAARNGAYEQYF.

Remarks on this clonotype: Just one base apart from a much larger clone, this may be a read error. V is TRBV4-1 and J is TRBJ1-5; D remains ambiguous. The CDR3 consists of 15 residues. CDR1 MGHRA and CDR2 YSYEKL come from the germline V gene. The DNA of the CDR3 is TGCGTCAGCAGCCAAGATCTTTTTAACAATCAGCCCCAGCATTTT. This sequence encodes CVSSQDLFNNQPQHF.

This chain connects TRBV24-1 to TRBJ2-1; a possible D gene is TRBD2 (6 bases). The length of the CDR3 is 17 residues. Germline CDR1 KGHDR, CDR2 SFDVKD. Trimming stripped 4 bases from V and 2 bases from J, with 17 bases between. In DNA, the CDR3 is TGTGCCACCAGTGACCCCTTAAGCGGGCAAACCTACAATGAGCAGTTCTTC. Translating gives CATSDPLSGQTYNEQFF.

V gene TRBV2 combines with J gene TRBJ2-5; TRBD2 is a possible D gene (5 bases). The CDR3 sequence is 15 residues long. V was trimmed by 4 bases and J by 5 bases, leaving 17 bases between them. Germline V gives CDR1 SNHLY, CDR2 FYNNEI. The CDR3 loop reads CASSGGLAMGETQYF. The DNA for the CDR3 is TGTGCCAGCAGTGGAGGTCTAGCTATGGGGGAGACCCAGTACTTC.